Below, one TCR beta chain is given with its context. The sample is drawn from a study of blood T cell repertoires in COVID-19. TCRdb keeps only in-frame clones here, not all; method: immunoSEQ multiplex PCR. The sample yields 68,000 or so clones, around 88% seen once. The length of the CDR3 is 12 residues. Deletions cut 5 bases from V and 4 bases from J, with 8 bases between. Germline CDR1 is SEHNR and CDR2 is FQNEAQ (reference sequence). The chain couples TRBV7-9 to TRBJ1-2, with D possibly matching TRBD1 (5 bases). Sequenced input: peripheral blood. This TCR came from a woman in her sixties or seventies with acute or convalescent COVID-19. The CDR3 bases are TGTGCCAGCAGCCCTGACAGCTATGGCTACACCTTC. This gives the protein CASSPDSYGYTF.